The 28 T cell receptor beta chains presented below share a single source sample, sequenced in a study of molecular identifiers for immune sequencing clone quantification. TCRdb re-called the PCR reads through MiXCR, storing one row per CDR3 protein. The sample shows some 680,000 distinct CDR3 sequences, 25% of them seen only once. Sequences were obtained from naive CD8+ T cells from blood, with Jurkat cell RNA spiked in. As to subset: FACS-sorted CD8+CD4-CCR7+CD45RA+ naive T cells. These receptors all come from a human donor in good health. Some libraries in this study had Jurkat cell RNA spiked in.

This clonotype was seen more than once but under ten times. The chain combines TRBV12-3 or TRBV12-4 with TRBJ1-5; D is unclear. Trimming shortened V by 3 bases and J by 6 bases, and 15 bases separated the two germline ends. The CDR3 runs 15 residues. This CDR3 reads CASSFSQEGGQPQHF. In nucleotides, the CDR3 is TGTGCCAGCAGTTTTTCGCAGGAGGGTGGTCAGCCCCAGCATTTT.

This clonotype was seen at least ten times. This chain connects TRBV6-6 to TRBJ2-1; D is possibly TRBD1 (6 bases). The germline V gene encodes CDR1 MNHNY and CDR2 SVGAGI (reference sequence). The CDR3 contains 12 residues. The germline V and J ends were trimmed by 2 bases and 9 bases, with 8 bases remaining between them. CDR3 in DNA: TGTGCCAGCAGTTACGAGGGGGTTGAGCAGTTCTTC. Amino acids: CASSYEGVEQFF.

This clonotype was counted many times. V is TRBV5-1 and J is TRBJ1-1; D uncertain. In germline, CDR1 is SGHRS, CDR2 YFSETQ. V was trimmed by 4 bases and J by 1 base, leaving 8 bases between them. This CDR3 contains 13 residues. CDR3: CASSLPENTEAFF. The CDR3 bases are TGCGCCAGCAGCCTGCCTGAGAACACTGAAGCTTTCTTT.

This clonotype came up many times. V gene TRBV5-6 combines with J gene TRBJ2-1; 7 bases align to TRBD1. Per germline, CDR1 SGHDT and CDR2 YYEEEE. This CDR3 region has 12 residues. The trim removed 1 base at V and 15 bases at J, leaving 7 bases unmatched. CDR3 DNA: TGTGCCAGCAGCTTGCCGGGACAGCTCGTGTTCTTC. Translated, it gives CASSLPGQLVFF.

J is TRBJ2-3 and V is TRBV30, with D perhaps TRBD1 (7 bases). Trimming cost V 1 base and J 5 bases, with 10 bases left between them. Germline assignment: CDR1 GTSNPN and CDR2 SVGIG (reference sequence). The CDR3 has 13 residues. Here the CDR3 DNA reads TGTGCCTGGAGTGCTCAGGGGGGAGATACGCAGTATTTT. It encodes CAWSAQGGDTQYF.

This clonotype showed up just a few times. The rearrangement links TRBV12-3 or TRBV12-4 to TRBJ2-7, with a weak D call TRBD1 (5 bases). Deletions cut 2 bases from V and 0 bases from J, with 11 bases between. This CDR3 is 15 amino acids long. CDR3 DNA: TGTGCCAGCAGTTTATTTGACAGTAGCTCCTACGAGCAGTACTTC. Translation gives CASSLFDSSSYEQYF.

The chain has TRBV7-9 and TRBJ2-5; the D gene is possibly TRBD2 (6 bases). The CDR3 length is 14 residues. Looked up from germline, CDR1 is SEHNR and CDR2 is FQNEAQ (reference sequence). V was pared by 1 base and J by 5 bases, with 11 bases between. The CDR3 nucleotides read TGTGCCAGCAGCTTAGTTAACCGGGGGGAGACCCAGTACTTC. Translation gives CASSLVNRGETQYF.

V and J are TRBV4-1 and TRBJ1-2; 11 nucleotides match TRBD1. Unmatched junction bases numbered 12, after V lost 0 bases and J lost 3 bases. The CDR3 has 19 residues. From germline, CDR1 is MGHRA and CDR2 YSYEKL. DNA of the CDR3: TGCGCCAGCAGCCAAGATGTAGGACAGGGGGCGTCGACGCACTATGGCTACACCTTC. Residues: CASSQDVGQGASTHYGYTF.

In regard to this clonotype: This may stem from a read error, because a much larger clone lies one nucleotide away. This chain links TRBV7-9 with TRBJ2-3; 8 nucleotides match TRBD2. The CDR3 is 15 amino acids. CDR1 and CDR2 from the germline V gene are SEHNR and FQNEAQ (reference sequence). DNA for the CDR3: TGTGCCAGCAGCCCCTACCCAGCGGGAGAAGATGCGCAGTATTTT. It encodes CASSPYPAGEDAQYF.

With regard to this clonotype: A much more abundant neighbour one base away suggests this may be a read error. This rearrangement joins TRBV6-5 to TRBJ2-4, with TRBD1 matching 8 bases. The germline CDR1 and CDR2 sequences are MNHEY and SVGAGI. This CDR3 has 15 residues. V gave up 6 bases and J gave up 2 bases; unmatched junction bases: 6. CDR3 bases: TGTGCCAGCAGGCGGCGGACAGGGACCAAAAACATTCAGTACTTC. Translation: CASRRRTGTKNIQYF.

Turning to this clonotype: The junction differs from germline at one of its ends, possibly a read error. The chain couples TRBV12-3 or TRBV12-4 to TRBJ2-3, with TRBD1 matching over 9 bases. The CDR3 covers 15 residues. The CDR3 coding sequence is TGTGTCAGCAGTTCGACAGGGGGACGCACAGATACGCAGTATTTT. Amino acid sequence: CVSSSTGGRTDTQYF.

The chain links TRBV7-9 to TRBJ2-2, with 8 bases identical to TRBD1. Germline V lookup: CDR1 SEHNR, CDR2 FQNEAQ (reference sequence). J gave up 2 bases and V 2 bases, and 4 bases lay outside the gene matches. This CDR3 spans 16 amino acids. Here the CDR3 reads CASSLSDRDNTGELFF. In DNA, the CDR3 is TGTGCCAGCAGCTTATCGGACAGGGACAACACCGGGGAGCTGTTTTTT.

In the case of this clonotype: Sequence at one end of the junction differs from germline and may be a read error. V usage is TRBV7-9 and J usage is TRBJ2-3; 7 bases are shared with TRBD2. CDR3 length: 12 residues. The germline V gene has CDR1 SEHNR and CDR2 FQNEAQ (reference sequence). CDR3 residues: CANSLDGGMRYF. The CDR3 nucleotides are TGTGCCAACAGCTTAGACGGGGGGATGCGGTATTTT.

Only a few counts were recorded for this clonotype. The chain combines TRBV7-9 with TRBJ1-1; D unclear. The ends were cut back, 1 base at V and 0 bases at J, with 9 bases in the middle. This CDR3 is 15 amino acids long. Germline V gene sequence: CDR1 SEHNR, CDR2 FQNEAQ (reference sequence). CDR3 sequence reads: CASSLDNRMNTEAFF. DNA of the CDR3: TGTGCCAGCAGCTTAGATAACCGGATGAACACTGAAGCTTTCTTT.

This clonotype was counted only a few times. The chain carries TRBV4-1 and TRBJ2-7, with D perhaps TRBD1 or TRBD2 (5 bases each). V shed 4 bases and J shed 3 bases, with 13 bases lying between them. Per the germline V gene, CDR1 is MGHRA and CDR2 is YSYEKL. This CDR3 contains 14 residues. The CDR3 coding sequence is TGCGCCAGCAGCCCCGGGGCAGTTTACTACGAGCAGTACTTC. Its translation is CASSPGAVYYEQYF.

The V and J genes are TRBV12-3 or TRBV12-4 and TRBJ2-2, with 9 bases identical to TRBD1. V trimming: 3 bases; J trimming: 4 bases; junction bases outside the gene matches: 3. This CDR3 contains 15 residues. The CDR3 sequence is CASSFGQGITGELFF. Here the CDR3 DNA reads TGTGCCAGCAGTTTCGGACAGGGGATCACCGGGGAGCTGTTTTTT.

The J gene is TRBJ1-1, the V gene TRBV30; TRBD1 matches 8 bases. The CDR3 has 14 residues. V lost 0 bases and J lost 8; bases outside the gene matches: 8. Germline V lookup: CDR1 GTSNPN, CDR2 SVGIG (reference sequence). CDR3 residues: CAWSVGQGVGEAFF. The CDR3 DNA reads TGTGCCTGGAGTGTTGGACAGGGTGTGGGAGAAGCTTTCTTT.

This clonotype was counted between two and nine times. This may be a read error, as it is one base from a much larger clone. Since no conserved phenylalanine or tryptophan closes the CDR3, a read error is the likely cause. The chain carries TRBV9 and TRBJ2-1, with a tentative D call TRBD2 (5 bases). The CDR3 length is 16 residues. CDR1 SGDLS and CDR2 YYNGEE come from the germline V gene. V was cut by 4 bases and J by 9 bases, with 23 bases left in between. The CDR3 DNA follows: TGTGCCAGCAGCCCTTACCGGGGTCCCCAACGCGGTGAGCAGTTCTCC. Protein product: CASSPYRGPQRGEQFS.

The chain uses TRBV2 and TRBJ2-4; no clear D gene. CDR3 length equals 10 residues. From germline, CDR1 is SNHLY and CDR2 FYNNEI. V was cut by 6 bases and J by 6 bases, with 3 bases left in between. This CDR3 is CASSLNIQYF. The CDR3, as DNA: TGTGCCAGCAGCTTAAACATTCAGTACTTC.

The genes are TRBV4-1 and TRBJ2-7; no clear D. Trimming cost V 1 base and J 0 bases, with 10 bases left between them. The CDR3 is 15 amino acids. Per the germline V gene, CDR1 is MGHRA and CDR2 is YSYEKL. The CDR3 protein is CASSQGTAGSYEQYF. The CDR3 nucleotides read TGCGCCAGCAGCCAAGGGACGGCCGGCTCCTACGAGCAGTACTTC.

The table lists this clonotype with a few counts. The chain links TRBV12-3 or TRBV12-4 to TRBJ2-5; tentatively, D is TRBD1 (5 bases). This CDR3 spans 14 amino acids. V was pared by 1 base and J by 4 bases, with 10 bases between. CDR3 DNA: TGTGCCAGCAGTTTAGGCAGGGCAGGAGAGACCCAGTACTTC. Protein product: CASSLGRAGETQYF.

There are many counts of this clonotype. J is TRBJ2-7 and V is TRBV5-1, with D perhaps TRBD1 (6 bases). From germline, CDR1 is SGHRS and CDR2 YFSETQ. The length of the CDR3 is 14 residues. Trimming took off 6 bases at V and 3 bases at J, with 16 bases between the two ends. The CDR3 reads CASTPDSAYYEQYF. CDR3 in DNA: TGCGCCAGCACCCCGGACAGCGCGTACTACGAGCAGTACTTC.

The chain joins TRBV7-9 to TRBJ2-2, with 9 nucleotides matching TRBD1. There are 16 residues in the CDR3. CDR1 is SEHNR, CDR2 FQNEAQ, per germline (reference sequence). The J segment lost 7 bases and the V segment lost 4 bases, leaving 10 bases of the junction unmatched. The CDR3 coding sequence is TGTGCCAGCAGCTCGTACCGACAGGGGGGCAGCGGGGAGCTGTTTTTT. This translates into CASSSYRQGGSGELFF.

This clonotype was seen repeatedly, ten times or more. V is TRBV7-9 and J is TRBJ1-4, with TRBD1 matching over 8 bases. The CDR3 runs 15 residues. Looked up from germline, CDR1 is SEHNR and CDR2 is FQNEAQ (reference sequence). With 5 bases clipped from V and 8 bases from J, the junction kept 10 bases outside the gene matches. CDR3 sequence reads: CASSPPTGAQEKLFF. DNA for the CDR3: TGTGCCAGCAGCCCTCCGACAGGGGCTCAAGAAAAACTGTTTTTT.

The chain has TRBV7-2 and TRBJ2-7; TRBD2 is a possible D gene (7 bases). V shed 0 bases and J shed 3 bases, with 12 bases lying between them. CDR1 is SGHTA and CDR2 is FQGNSA in the germline V gene. This CDR3 contains 15 residues. The CDR3 loop reads CASSLAGGGFYEQYF. As DNA, the CDR3 is TGTGCCAGCAGCTTAGCGGGAGGGGGATTCTACGAGCAGTACTTC.

There are many counts of this clonotype. The chain is built from TRBV12-3 or TRBV12-4 and TRBJ2-2; D may correspond to TRBD1 or TRBD2 (5 bases each). The CDR3 extends over 14 amino acids. With 1 base removed from V and 5 bases from J, the gap between germline ends came to 8 bases. CDR3 residues: CASSLGGPTGELFF. CDR3 in DNA: TGTGCCAGCAGTTTAGGGGGACCTACCGGGGAGCTGTTTTTT.

The chain combines TRBV5-1 with TRBJ2-7; D is uncertain. Germline V gene sequence: CDR1 SGHRS, CDR2 YFSETQ. The CDR3 is 11 amino acids. Trimming stripped 7 bases from V and 6 bases from J, with 11 bases between. CDR3 nucleotide sequence: TGCGCCAGCCGCCTGGGATCCGAGCAGTACTTC. It translates to CASRLGSEQYF.

The V and J genes are TRBV12-3 or TRBV12-4 and TRBJ1-1, with D possibly being TRBD1 (5 bases). Trimming stripped 4 bases from V and 0 bases from J, with 18 bases between. CDR3 length: 17 amino acids. The DNA for the CDR3 is TGTGCCAGCAGTTCAACAAGGGGCGACTTTATGAACACTGAAGCTTTCTTT. Its protein is CASSSTRGDFMNTEAFF.